These T cell receptor beta chains were read from a single sample in a study of cytomegalovirus exposure and HLA in healthy donors. Clones were sequenced by immunoSEQ multiplex PCR, and TCRdb holds only the in-frame ones, with some missing. The data hold approximately 110,000 clones, with under 85% observed a single time. Input material: PBMCs. Receptors originate from a woman in her thirties or forties in good health and CMV-seropositive. CDR3s include the opening cysteine and the closing phenylalanine or tryptophan. The order of the fields is J gene, V gene, clone size, D gene, CDR3 DNA, CDR3 protein. D genes are given only for firm matches. Clone sizes are given selectively: once, few, many, or a class where the clone is expanded.

J gene: TRBJ2-2
V gene: TRBV18
clone size: NA
D gene: NA
CDR3 DNA: TGTGCCAGCTCGCCCACTGTTACCGGGGAGCTGTTTTTT
CDR3 protein: CASSPTVTGELFF

J gene: TRBJ2-1
V gene: TRBV2
clone size: NA
D gene: NA
CDR3 DNA: TGTGCCAGCAGGGAGGTATCCGATGAGCAGTTCTTC
CDR3 protein: CASREVSDEQFF

J gene: TRBJ2-7
V gene: TRBV28
clone size: NA
D gene: TRBD2
CDR3 DNA: TGTGCCAGCATCGATAGCGGGAGGGGATACGAGCAGTACTTC
CDR3 protein: CASIDSGRGYEQYF

J gene: TRBJ2-5
V gene: TRBV4-2
clone size: NA
D gene: TRBD2
CDR3 DNA: TGTGCCAGCAGCCAGGGCGGGAGTTCCACCCGAGAGACCCAGTACTTC
CDR3 protein: CASSQGGSSTRETQYF

J gene: TRBJ1-2
V gene: TRBV2
clone size: NA
D gene: NA
CDR3 DNA: TGTGCCAGCAGTGAAGTTCAGTCCTATGGCTACACCTTC
CDR3 protein: CASSEVQSYGYTF

J gene: TRBJ1-5
V gene: TRBV19
clone size: NA
D gene: TRBD1
CDR3 DNA: TGTGCCAGTAGTCCCGGGACAGTAGGGCCCCAGCATTTT
CDR3 protein: CASSPGTVGPQHF

J gene: TRBJ2-1
V gene: TRBV10-2
clone size: NA
D gene: TRBD1
CDR3 DNA: TGCGCCAGCAGTGAGCGGGGACAGGGGGGAAACGATGAGCAGTTCTTC
CDR3 protein: CASSERGQGGNDEQFF

J gene: TRBJ1-2
V gene: TRBV7-9
clone size: many
D gene: NA
CDR3 DNA: TGTGCCAGCAGCTTAATCGGTGGAGTGACCTATGGCTACACCTTC
CDR3 protein: CASSLIGGVTYGYTF

J gene: TRBJ2-5
V gene: TRBV19
clone size: NA
D gene: TRBD1
CDR3 DNA: TGTGCCAGTAGGGGGACAGCTGAAGAGACCCAGTACTTC
CDR3 protein: CASRGTAEETQYF

J gene: TRBJ1-1
V gene: TRBV2
clone size: NA
D gene: NA
CDR3 DNA: TGTGCCTGTAGAGGGCGCATGAACACTGAAGCTTTCTTT
CDR3 protein: CACRGRMNTEAFF

J gene: TRBJ2-7
V gene: TRBV1
clone size: NA
D gene: NA
CDR3 DNA: TGCACCAGCAGCCAAGAGGAGCTACGTATTGGGACTAGCGGTCTCTACGAGCAGTACTTC
CDR3 protein: CTSSQEELRIGTSGLYEQYF

J gene: TRBJ2-3
V gene: TRBV5-6
clone size: NA
D gene: TRBD2
CDR3 DNA: TGTGCCAGCAGCTATAGCGGGAGGGCCATCTCCAGCACAGATACGCAGTATTTT
CDR3 protein: CASSYSGRAISSTDTQYF

J gene: TRBJ1-5
V gene: TRBV19
clone size: NA
D gene: TRBD1
CDR3 DNA: TGTGCCAGTAGTATAAGGACAGGGGGCAATCAGCCCCAGCATTTT
CDR3 protein: CASSIRTGGNQPQHF

J gene: TRBJ2-2
V gene: TRBV19
clone size: NA
D gene: TRBD2
CDR3 DNA: TGTGCCAGTAGTAGTAGTAGCGGGTGGAACACCGGGGAGCTGTTTTTT
CDR3 protein: CASSSSSGWNTGELFF

J gene: TRBJ2-3
V gene: TRBV7-9
clone size: NA
D gene: TRBD1
CDR3 DNA: TGTTCCAGCAGCGGTACAGGGGGGAGCACAGATACGCAGTATTTT
CDR3 protein: CSSSGTGGSTDTQYF

J gene: TRBJ2-7
V gene: TRBV9
clone size: once
D gene: TRBD2
CDR3 DNA: TGTGCCAGCAGCTCCGGGACTAGCGGTTACGAGCAGTACTTC
CDR3 protein: CASSSGTSGYEQYF

J gene: TRBJ2-1
V gene: TRBV5-4
clone size: NA
D gene: TRBD2
CDR3 DNA: TGTGCCAGCAGCTTGGAGTCGGGACTAGCGGATAATGAGCAGTTCTTC
CDR3 protein: CASSLESGLADNEQFF

J gene: TRBJ2-7
V gene: TRBV19
clone size: NA
D gene: TRBD2
CDR3 DNA: TGTGCCAGTAGTACCTGGACTAGCGGGAGTTACGAGCAGTACTTC
CDR3 protein: CASSTWTSGSYEQYF

J gene: TRBJ1-5
V gene: TRBV28
clone size: NA
D gene: NA
CDR3 DNA: TGTGCCAGCAGCGGAACAGGGAGGGACAATCAGCCCCAGCATTTT
CDR3 protein: CASSGTGRDNQPQHF

J gene: TRBJ2-1
V gene: TRBV12-2
clone size: once
D gene: NA
CDR3 DNA: TGTGCAAGTCGCCACGGGACTTACAATGAGCAGTTCTTC
CDR3 protein: CASRHGTYNEQFF

J gene: TRBJ2-2
V gene: TRBV7-9
clone size: few
D gene: TRBD2
CDR3 DNA: TGTGCCAGCAGCCTCGGGACTAGCGGGAGGGAAGTGGACACCGGGGAGCTGTTTTTT
CDR3 protein: CASSLGTSGREVDTGELFF

J gene: TRBJ2-7
V gene: TRBV25-1
clone size: NA
D gene: NA
CDR3 DNA: TGTGCCAGCAGTGAATCGGGATACGAGCAGTACTTC
CDR3 protein: CASSESGYEQYF